Here is one T cell receptor beta chain with its context. The data stem from a study of Graves' ophthalmopathy and Graves' hyperthyroidism. The study amplified TCR beta CDR3 regions using RNA transcripts. Following a first-round RT-PCR that used HTBI primers, a second-round multiplex PCR was carried out. One entry per CDR3 protein, called by TCRdb with MiXCR from the multiplex PCR reads. The top ten hold around 43% of the sample, which has 200,000 to 300,000 distinct CDR3 sequences, around 45% seen once. With a duration under 3 months, ophthalmopathy in the donors showed moderate-to-severe activity, CAS ≥3 and NOSPECS ≥4. Serum thyroxine and TRAb, along with clinical symptoms, thyroid ultrasound and orbital computed tomography, were what diagnosis relied on. Trimming removed 5 bases at V and 0 bases at J, with 10 bases between. The CDR3 has 14 residues. CDR1 is SGHVS, CDR2 FQNEAQ, per germline.

Sequenced: peripheral blood. This receptor was identified in an adult man with Graves' ophthalmopathy. This chain joins TRBV7-8 and TRBJ1-1; D is possibly TRBD1 (6 bases). Here the CDR3 reads CASSMGHLNTEAFF. DNA of the CDR3: TGTGCCAGCAGCATGGGACACCTGAACACTGAAGCTTTCTTT.